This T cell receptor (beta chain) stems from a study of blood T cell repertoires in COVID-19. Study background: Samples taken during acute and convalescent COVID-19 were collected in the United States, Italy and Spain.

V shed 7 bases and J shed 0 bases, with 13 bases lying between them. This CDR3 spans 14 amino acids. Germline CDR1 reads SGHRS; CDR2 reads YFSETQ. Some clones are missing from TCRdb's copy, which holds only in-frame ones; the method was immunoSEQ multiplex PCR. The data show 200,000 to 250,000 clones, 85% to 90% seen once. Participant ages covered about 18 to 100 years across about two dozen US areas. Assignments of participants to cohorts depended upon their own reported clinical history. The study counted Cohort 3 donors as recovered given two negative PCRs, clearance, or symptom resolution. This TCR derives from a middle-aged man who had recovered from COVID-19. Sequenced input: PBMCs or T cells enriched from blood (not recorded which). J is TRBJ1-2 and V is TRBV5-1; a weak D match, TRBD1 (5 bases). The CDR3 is CASRPTATNYGYTF. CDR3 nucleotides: TGCGCCAGCCGGCCGACAGCGACTAACTATGGCTACACCTTC.